This entry concerns a single T cell receptor (beta chain). Its antigen remains unidentified. In the original processing: With immunoSEQ giving junction-only sequences and no quality scores, filtering differed. Produced via immunoSEQ multiplex PCR; TCRdb's table is partial and in-frame only. Clone size and the V and J calls come from that table; the DNA yielded D and trimming. The data show roughly 2.6 million clones, with around nine tenths seen just once and 0.14% held by the top ten. This sample stems from a study of shared clonotypes between healthy human individuals. Overall study results and limits: Naive CD4 clonotype sharing across several donors was approximately 5%.

V was shortened by 5 bases and J by 3 bases, with 13 bases between the two germline ends. Germline V gene sequence: CDR1 MNHNY, CDR2 SVGAGI (reference sequence). There are 15 residues in the CDR3. The chain combines TRBV6-6 with TRBJ1-4; D call uncertain. The material sequenced was naive CD4+ T cells sorted from blood. Subset described: CD45RA+ positively selected. This clonotype was sampled from a man aged 18 to 29 in good health. The CDR3 DNA follows: TGTGCCAGCAGTACCTACTCCGGGCCTAATGAAAAACTGTTTTTT. It codes for CASSTYSGPNEKLFF.